The table lists the clone carrying this TCR beta chain with a count of one. Assay used: immunoSEQ multiplex PCR; TCRdb lists only in-frame clones, some missing. In the table there are roughly 40,000 clones, around 89% of which are singletons. CDR1 is LGHNA and CDR2 is YNFKEQ in the germline V gene. V lost 1 base, J lost 0 bases, and 4 bases lay in between. The CDR3 spans 13 residues. The data originate from a study of OX40 agonist ivuxolimab in advanced cancers. Background on the study: Ivuxolimab, an antibody acting as an agonist of OX40 (CD134), was used to treat patients. Among those treated, three patients had partial responses, one with hepatocellular carcinoma and two with cutaneous melanoma. All patients had ivuxolimab intravenously every 2 weeks at 0.01 to 10 mg/kg.

The receptor was derived from an adult with an advanced solid tumor such as melanoma, head and neck, liver or kidney cancer. The chain couples TRBV4-2 to TRBJ2-7; no definite D call. Sequenced material: CD4+ or CD8+ T cells sorted from blood, taken in a trial of the OX40 agonist ivuxolimab. CDR3 in amino acids: CASSQGFSYEQYF. As DNA, the CDR3 is TGTGCCAGCAGCCAAGGCTTCTCCTACGAGCAGTACTTC.